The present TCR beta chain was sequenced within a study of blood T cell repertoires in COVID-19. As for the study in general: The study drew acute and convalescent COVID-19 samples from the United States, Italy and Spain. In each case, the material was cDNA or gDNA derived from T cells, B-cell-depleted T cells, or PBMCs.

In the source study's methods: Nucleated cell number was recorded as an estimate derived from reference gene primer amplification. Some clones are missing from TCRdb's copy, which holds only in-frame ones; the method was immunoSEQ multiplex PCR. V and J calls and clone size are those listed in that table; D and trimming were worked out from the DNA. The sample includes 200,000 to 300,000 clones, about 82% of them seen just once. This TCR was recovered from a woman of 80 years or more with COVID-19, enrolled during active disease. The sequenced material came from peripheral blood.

The CDR3 DNA follows: TGTGCCAGCAGCCAAGGGGCGGGGGGGATATACGAGCAGTACTTC. Amino acid sequence: CASSQGAGGIYEQYF. The chain has TRBV3-1 (or the pseudogene TRBV3-2) and TRBJ2-7; 9 positions match TRBD2. CDR1 is LGHDT and CDR2 is YNNKEL in the germline V gene (reference sequence). The length of the CDR3 is 15 residues. With V trimmed by 1 base and J by 4 bases, 5 bases remained unmatched.